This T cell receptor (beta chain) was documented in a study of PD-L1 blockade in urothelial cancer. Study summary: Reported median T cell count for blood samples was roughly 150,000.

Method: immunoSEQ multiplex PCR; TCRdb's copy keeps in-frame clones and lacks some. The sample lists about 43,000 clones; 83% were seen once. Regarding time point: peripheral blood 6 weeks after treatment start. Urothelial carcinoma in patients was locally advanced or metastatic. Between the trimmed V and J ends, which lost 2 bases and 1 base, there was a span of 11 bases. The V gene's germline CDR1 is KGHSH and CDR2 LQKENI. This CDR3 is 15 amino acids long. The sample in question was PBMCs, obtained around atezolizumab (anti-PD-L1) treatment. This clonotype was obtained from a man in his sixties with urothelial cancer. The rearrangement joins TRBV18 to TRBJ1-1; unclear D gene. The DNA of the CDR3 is TGTGCCAGCTCACCATCCGAGACAAGGAACACTGAAGCTTTCTTT. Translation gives CASSPSETRNTEAFF.